The 16 T cell receptor beta chains in this list originate from one sample, sequenced in a study of T cell responses to AZD1222 COVID-19 vaccine. Measured with immunoSEQ multiplex PCR; TCRdb has only the in-frame clones, and not every one. The top ten hold more than 14% of the sample, which has about 54,000 clones, approximately 88% seen once. Source: peripheral blood, taken 28 days after the second AZD1222 dose. All receptors come from an adult who received the AZD1222 COVID-19 vaccine.

This chain joins TRBV2 and TRBJ2-2; no clear D gene. V was pared by 6 bases and J by 3 bases, with 8 bases between. CDR1 SNHLY and CDR2 FYNNEI come from the germline V gene. The CDR3 sequence is 13 residues long. CDR3 sequence: CASRPRYTGELFF. The CDR3 nucleotides are TGTGCCAGCAGGCCGCGTTACACCGGGGAGCTGTTTTTT. The full variable domain, rest sourced from reference TRBV2 and TRBJ2-2, is EPEVTQTPSHQVTQMGQEVILRCVPISNHLYFYWYRQILGQKVEFLVSFYNNEISEKSEIFDDQFSVERPDGSNFTLKIRSTKLEDSAMYFCASRPRYTGELFFGEGSRLTVL.

The gene calls are TRBV21-1 and TRBJ1-5. TRBV21-1 is designated a pseudogene. This CDR3 has 13 amino acids. The DNA of the CDR3 is TGTGCCAGCAGCCGCCCGGTCGATCAGCCCCAGCATTTT. Encoded protein: CASSRPVDQPQHF.

The chain recombines TRBV30 with TRBJ1-2, with TRBD1 matching over 7 bases. This CDR3 has 15 residues. With 2 bases clipped from V and 0 bases from J, the junction kept 6 bases outside the gene matches. Germline assignment: CDR1 GTSNPN and CDR2 SVGIG (reference sequence). The DNA for the CDR3 is TGTGCCTGGAGTCTGGGGACAGCCCCTAACTATGGCTACACCTTC. Its translation is CAWSLGTAPNYGYTF.

CDR3 bases: TGTGCCAGCAGAGTAACCGGGACAGGGGAAATTTCCCTAAATGAAAAACTGTTTTTT. This translates into CASRVTGTGEISLNEKLFF. The rearrangement links TRBV2 to TRBJ1-4, with 10 bases that match TRBD1. The germline V gene encodes CDR1 SNHLY and CDR2 FYNNEI. V trimming: 6 bases; J trimming: 5 bases; junction bases outside the gene matches: 18. CDR3 size: 19 residues.

The genes are TRBV5-1 and TRBJ2-7; D may be TRBD1 (5 bases). CDR3 size: 15 residues. Looked up from germline, CDR1 is SGHRS and CDR2 is YFSETQ. V was clipped by 4 bases and J by 3 bases, with 17 bases between them. The DNA for the CDR3 is TGCGCCAGCAGCCGTTCGGTTGGGGCAGACTACGAGCAGTACTTC. This encodes CASSRSVGADYEQYF.

The chain has TRBV11-3 and TRBJ2-1; TRBD2 is a possible D gene (6 bases). Germline values: CDR1 SGHNT, CDR2 YENEEA. Trimming shortened V by 5 bases and J by 7 bases, and 18 bases separated the two germline ends. The CDR3 consists of 15 residues. DNA of the CDR3: TGTGCCAGCAGCCCCCGGTCCGGGAGTAAGAATGAGCAGTTCTTC. Amino acid sequence: CASSPRSGSKNEQFF.

The chain carries TRBV5-1 and TRBJ1-1; D remains unclear. In germline, CDR1 is SGHRS, CDR2 YFSETQ. Trimming shortened V by 3 bases and J by 1 base, and 16 bases separated the two germline ends. The CDR3 has 16 residues. As DNA, the CDR3 is TGCGCCAGCAGCTCTGCGACCCAATCGGCGAACACTGAAGCTTTCTTT. Protein: CASSSATQSANTEAFF.

The CDR3 protein is CASSRAQNTEAFF. CDR3 DNA: TGCGCCAGCAGCCGGGCCCAGAACACTGAAGCTTTCTTT. The rearrangement joins TRBV5-1 to TRBJ1-1, with no clear D. Per the germline V gene, CDR1 is SGHRS and CDR2 is YFSETQ. This CDR3 is 13 amino acids long. Trimming stripped 4 bases from V and 1 base from J, with 8 bases between.

The chain uses TRBV5-1 and TRBJ1-2; no definite D call. From germline, CDR1 is SGHRS and CDR2 YFSETQ. The CDR3 is 15 amino acids. V dropped 1 base and J dropped 1 base, with 11 bases sitting between them. The CDR3 nucleotides read TGCGCCAGCAGCTTGACAGCTGCCGTTAACTATGGCTACACCTTC. Residues: CASSLTAAVNYGYTF.

This sequence joins TRBV11-3 and TRBJ2-1; TRBD2 aligns across 10 bases. With 5 bases clipped from V and 3 bases from J, the junction kept 7 bases outside the gene matches. The V gene's germline CDR1 is SGHNT and CDR2 YENEEA. The CDR3 contains 16 residues. CDR3 in DNA: TGTGCCAGCAGCCTTGATTCTAGCGGGAGCTACAATGAGCAGTTCTTC. Translation gives CASSLDSSGSYNEQFF.

This sequence joins TRBV6-5 and TRBJ1-1; 7 nucleotides agree with TRBD1. The CDR3 is made up of 13 amino acids. Germline V gene lookup returns CDR1 MNHEY and CDR2 SVGAGI. Germline trimming cut 7 bases from V and 1 base from J; bases unmatched to any gene: 3. The CDR3 loop is CASNDRENTEAFF. The CDR3 DNA reads TGTGCCAGCAACGACAGGGAGAACACTGAAGCTTTCTTT.

V usage is TRBV6-2 or TRBV6-3 and J usage is TRBJ2-3, with TRBD2 matching 7 bases. Per the germline V gene, CDR1 is MNHEY and CDR2 is SVGEGT. This CDR3 spans 13 amino acids. Trimming cost V 5 bases and J 10 bases; bases outside gene matches: 9. The CDR3 DNA follows: TGTGCCAGCAGTCAGAGGACTAGTGGGCCGCAGTATTTT. Protein product: CASSQRTSGPQYF.

The rearrangement links TRBV7-2 to TRBJ2-7; 13 nucleotides line up with TRBD2. The CDR3 has 16 amino acids. The trim removed 1 base at V and 3 bases at J, leaving 3 bases unmatched. Per the germline V gene, CDR1 is SGHTA and CDR2 is FQGNSA. In DNA form, the CDR3 reads TGTGCCAGCAGCTTAGGACTAGCGGGAGGTAACTACGAGCAGTACTTC. It encodes CASSLGLAGGNYEQYF.

CDR3: CASSPTDRNTGELFF. CDR3 coding DNA: TGTGCCAGCAGCCCGACGGACAGGAACACCGGGGAGCTGTTTTTT. The chain is built from TRBV9 and TRBJ2-2, with a possible D match to TRBD1 (6 bases). Germline V CDR1 and CDR2: SGDLS, YYNGEE. The CDR3 is 15 amino acids. Trimming took off 4 bases at V and 1 base at J, with 11 bases between the two ends.

This rearrangement joins TRBV7-2 to TRBJ2-1; 8 positions agree with TRBD2. This CDR3 is built from 16 residues. V shed 7 bases and J 9 bases; nucleotides not matched to a gene: 17. From germline, CDR1 is SGHTA and CDR2 FQGNSA. CDR3: CASTPGSGSSRGEQFF. The CDR3 DNA is TGTGCCAGCACCCCGGGGAGCGGGAGTTCTAGGGGTGAGCAGTTCTTC.

The rearrangement links TRBV5-1 to TRBJ1-3; the D is unclear. The V gene's germline CDR1 is SGHRS and CDR2 YFSETQ. This CDR3 is 13 amino acids long. Trimming shortened V by 3 bases and J by 0 bases, and 4 bases separated the two germline ends. In DNA, the CDR3 is TGCGCCAGCAGCTCGTTCTCTGGAAACACCATATATTTT. It is translated as CASSSFSGNTIYF.